Presented here are 8 T cell receptor beta chains from one specimen sequenced in a study of T cell clonotyping in hematopoietic cell transplantation. Sequenced by immunoSEQ multiplex PCR; TCRdb stores in-frame clones only, minus some. The data contain tens of thousands of clones, 94% of them singletons. Sequences were obtained from peripheral blood mononuclear cells. The receptors were gathered from a woman aged 50 to 60 in good health. Some clones in this sample may be carry-over from other donors' samples.

CDR3 loop: CASSITAAGRDQPQHF. The DNA for the CDR3 is TGTGCCAGTAGTATAACAGCGGCCGGTCGGGATCAGCCCCAGCATTTT. This rearrangement joins TRBV19 to TRBJ1-5; unclear D gene. V lost 2 bases and J lost 5, with 16 bases in between. Germline loops: CDR1 LNHDA, CDR2 SQIVND (reference sequence). The CDR3 runs to 16 residues.

The gene calls are TRBV7-9 and TRBJ2-1, with 9 bases fitting TRBD2. The CDR3 totals 15 residues. Per germline, CDR1 SEHNR and CDR2 FQNEAQ (reference sequence). V trimming: 5 bases; J trimming: 4 bases; junction bases outside the gene matches: 6. The CDR3 DNA sequence: TGTGCCAGCAGCCACCGGCTAGCGGGGTACAATGAGCAGTTCTTC. This gives the protein CASSHRLAGYNEQFF.

This sequence joins TRBV4-1 and TRBJ2-3; 8 bases are shared with TRBD2. With 3 bases clipped from V and 3 bases from J, the junction kept 8 bases outside the gene matches. The germline CDR1 and CDR2 sequences are MGHRA and YSYEKL. This CDR3 has 16 residues. The CDR3 coding sequence is TGCGCCAGCAGCCAGTACGGGGGGGCCTTTACAGATACGCAGTATTTT. This translates into CASSQYGGAFTDTQYF.

The gene calls are TRBV5-4 and TRBJ2-1, with TRBD1 matching 9 bases. Looked up from germline, CDR1 is SGHNT and CDR2 is YYREEE (reference sequence). The V segment lost 3 bases and the J segment 2 bases; nucleotides outside the gene matches: 3. CDR3 size: 15 residues. The CDR3 protein is CASSYDRGAYNEQFF. For the CDR3, the DNA is TGTGCCAGCAGCTACGACAGGGGGGCCTACAATGAGCAGTTCTTC.

This clone was seen only once. This sequence joins TRBV10-3 and TRBJ1-1; D is unclear. Germline CDR1 ENHRY, CDR2 SYGVKD. This CDR3 region has 13 residues. Trimming took off 5 bases at V and 0 bases at J, with 7 bases between the two ends. The CDR3 spells CAISRAMNTEAFF. CDR3 nucleotides: TGTGCCATCAGTCGAGCTATGAACACTGAAGCTTTCTTT.

This chain joins TRBV28 and TRBJ2-7; 9 nucleotides line up with TRBD1. The junction had 5 bases not matched to a gene; V was cut back by 2 bases and J by 6 bases. This CDR3 spans 14 amino acids. CDR1 and CDR2 (germline): MDHEN, SYDVKM. CDR3 nucleotide sequence: TGTGCCAGCAGTTTAGGGGACAGGGTAGGCGAGCAGTACTTC. Residues: CASSLGDRVGEQYF.

The chain recombines TRBV10-3 with TRBJ1-3; no clear D gene. Germline loops: CDR1 ENHRY, CDR2 SYGVKD. CDR3 size: 12 residues. Trimming removed 4 bases at V and 4 bases at J, with 5 bases between. The CDR3 is CAISGSGNTIYF. In nucleotides, the CDR3 is TGTGCCATCAGTGGTTCGGGAAACACCATATATTTT.

This clone appeared once. The V call is TRBV5-1, the J call TRBJ2-7; 10 bases match TRBD2. Germline V gene sequence: CDR1 SGHRS, CDR2 YFSETQ. CDR3 length: 16 residues. Germline trimming cut 3 bases from V and 3 bases from J; bases unmatched to any gene: 9. CDR3 sequence reads: CASSSTGTSDFYEQYF. The CDR3 DNA follows: TGCGCCAGCAGCTCGACCGGGACTAGCGATTTCTACGAGCAGTACTTC.